The 20 T cell receptor beta chains listed next were all sequenced from one sample in a study of T cell responses to AZD1222 COVID-19 vaccine. The table came from immunoSEQ multiplex PCR; TCRdb's copy has only in-frame clones and leaves some out. This sample has about 110,000 clones, with 70% to 90% found just once. The source was peripheral blood, collected 28 days after the second AZD1222 dose. Receptors originate from an adult who received the AZD1222 COVID-19 vaccine.

There are many counts of this clone. The chain carries TRBV10-1 and TRBJ2-2, with D maybe TRBD2 (5 bases). The CDR3 length is 16 residues. Trimming took 4 bases from V and 6 from J, leaving 18 bases between them. The germline V gene encodes CDR1 WNHNN and CDR2 SYGVQD (reference sequence). This CDR3 is CASSVRHPGFPGELFF. The CDR3 coding sequence is TGCGCCAGCAGTGTGCGGCATCCGGGGTTCCCCGGGGAGCTGTTTTTT.

The V and J genes are TRBV7-2 and TRBJ1-2; D uncertain. From germline, CDR1 is SGHTA and CDR2 FQGNSA. This CDR3 is built from 12 residues. The V and J ends lost 5 bases and 1 base respectively, with 5 bases between them. CDR3 in amino acids: CASSQNNYGYTF. In DNA, the CDR3 is TGTGCCAGCAGCCAGAATAACTATGGCTACACCTTC.

This chain connects TRBV6-1 to TRBJ2-1; 10 nucleotides match TRBD1. Germline loops: CDR1 MNHNS, CDR2 SASEGT. The CDR3 has 16 amino acids. V dropped 4 bases and J dropped 5; count of bases not matched to a gene: 8. DNA for the CDR3: TGTGCCAGCAGTGCTCTCCGGGACAGGGGAGACAATGAGCAGTTCTTC. This translates into CASSALRDRGDNEQFF.

The J gene is TRBJ1-3, the V gene TRBV19; D not certain. The ends were cut back, 6 bases at V and 0 bases at J, with 12 bases in the middle. The length of the CDR3 is 15 residues. Germline V lookup: CDR1 LNHDA, CDR2 SQIVND (reference sequence). CDR3 in amino acids: CASSHQAISGNTIYF. The CDR3 coding sequence is TGTGCCAGTAGCCACCAGGCTATCTCTGGAAACACCATATATTTT.

This clone is medium-sized. The V gene is TRBV5-8, the J gene TRBJ2-6; D possibly corresponds to TRBD2 (5 bases). Trimming took 1 base from V and 2 from J, leaving 7 bases between them. Looked up from germline, CDR1 is SGHTS and CDR2 is YDEGEE. The CDR3 is 15 residues long. The DNA for the CDR3 is TGTGCCAGCAGCTTGACGGGGACTGGGGCCAACGTCCTGACTTTC. Protein: CASSLTGTGANVLTF.

The J gene is TRBJ2-5, the V gene TRBV7-3; 15 bases map to TRBD2. Per the germline V gene, CDR1 is SGHTA and CDR2 is FQGTGA. CDR3 size: 18 residues. J gave up 5 bases and V 5 bases, and 12 bases lay outside the gene matches. DNA for the CDR3: TGTGCCAGCAGCCAGGGGCCGGGACTAGCGGGAGGAGGCGAGACCCAGTACTTC. This translates into CASSQGPGLAGGGETQYF. The full variable domain, completed using reference TRBV7-3 and TRBJ2-5, is GAGVSQTPSNKVTEKGKYVELRCDPISGHTALYWYRQSLGQGPEFLIYFQGTGAADDSGLPNDRFFAVRPEGSVSTLKIQRTERGDSAVYLCASSQGPGLAGGGETQYFGPGTRLLVL.

This clone has a handful of counts. This chain connects TRBV11-2 to TRBJ1-1; 7 nucleotides align to TRBD1. The germline CDR1 and CDR2 sequences are SGHAT and FQNNGV. Trimming at V came to 4 bases and at J to 11 bases, leaving 10 bases not matched to a gene. The CDR3 runs 13 residues. In DNA, the CDR3 is TGTGCCAGCAGCTCCGCCCCGGGACAGCACGCTTTCTTT. Its protein is CASSSAPGQHAFF.

The DNA of the CDR3 is TGTGCCAGCAGCCCACGGGGGACAGGGGGGTCGAGGACTGAAGCTTTCTTT. Protein: CASSPRGTGGSRTEAFF. The chain employs TRBV5-4 and TRBJ1-1, with 11 nucleotides matching TRBD1. The ends lost 4 bases at V and 5 bases at J; junction bases unmatched: 13. The germline CDR1 and CDR2 sequences are SGHNT and YYREEE (reference sequence). This CDR3 region has 17 residues.

This rearrangement joins TRBV30 to TRBJ1-1; D is possibly TRBD1 (6 bases). The germline V gene has CDR1 GTSNPN and CDR2 SVGIG (reference sequence). Between the trimmed V and J ends, which lost 4 bases and 6 bases, there was a span of 18 bases. There are 14 residues in the CDR3. This chain's CDR3 is CAWTQIWAGAEAFF. CDR3 sequence (DNA): TGTGCCTGGACCCAAATCTGGGCAGGGGCTGAAGCTTTCTTT.

The V and J genes are TRBV7-9 and TRBJ1-1, with D maybe TRBD1 (5 bases). Trimming stripped 10 bases from V and 4 bases from J, with 13 bases between. The CDR3 totals 12 residues. Germline V CDR1 and CDR2: SEHNR, FQNEAQ (reference sequence). Here the CDR3 reads CATSQGSTEAFF. In DNA, the CDR3 is TGTGCCACCTCGCAGGGTAGCACTGAAGCTTTCTTT.

V and J are TRBV6-5 and TRBJ2-1; D might be TRBD2 (5 bases). Germline V gene lookup returns CDR1 MNHEY and CDR2 SVGAGI. The CDR3 is 15 amino acids. V lost 0 bases and J lost 7, with 13 bases in between. CDR3 sequence reads: CASSYSAGKRNEQFF. Here the CDR3 DNA reads TGTGCCAGCAGTTACTCGGCGGGTAAAAGAAATGAGCAGTTCTTC.

This chain uses TRBV15 with TRBJ2-1, with 11 nucleotides matching TRBD1. The CDR3 runs to 15 residues. Per the germline V gene, CDR1 is LNHNV and CDR2 is YYDKDF (reference sequence). Losses at the gene ends were 7 bases for V and 6 bases for J; bases not matched to a gene: 8. The CDR3 nucleotides read TGTGCCACCACGCTGGGGACAGGGGGTCCCAATGAGCAGTTCTTC. Protein product: CATTLGTGGPNEQFF.

This chain connects TRBV18 to TRBJ1-4; 8 bases match TRBD1. There are 14 residues in the CDR3. V was clipped by 2 bases and J by 6 bases; unmatched bases: 2. The germline CDR1 and CDR2 sequences are KGHSH and LQKENI. CDR3 protein: CASSPGQGYEKLFF. The CDR3 region has the DNA TGTGCCAGCTCACCAGGACAGGGTTATGAAAAACTGTTTTTT.

With respect to this clone: A junction end diverges from the germline sequence, so it may reflect a read error. This sequence joins TRBV11-3 and TRBJ2-1, with D tentatively TRBD2 (6 bases). CDR3 length equals 13 residues. Germline CDR1 is SGHNT and CDR2 is YENEEA. The DNA for the CDR3 is TGTGCCAGCAGCCAGGGACTGGTAAATGAACAGTTCTTC. Its protein product is CASSQGLVNEQFF.

The chain couples TRBV21-1 to TRBJ2-7; no check of the table's D call, TRBD1, against the DNA was made. TRBV21-1 is a documented pseudogene. The CDR3 covers 16 residues. CDR3 DNA sequence: TGTGCCAGCAGCACCTGGACAGGCTGGAGCTCCTACGAGCAGTACTTC. The encoded protein is CASSTWTGWSSYEQYF.

This chain connects TRBV15 to TRBJ1-2; D unresolved. Germline V gene sequence: CDR1 LNHNV, CDR2 YYDKDF (reference sequence). V gave up 3 bases and J gave up 0 bases, with 11 bases separating them. The CDR3 has 15 amino acids. This CDR3 reads CATSSPRIANYGYTF. CDR3 nucleotide sequence: TGTGCCACCAGCAGCCCAAGGATAGCTAACTATGGCTACACCTTC.

The chain employs TRBV3-1 (or the pseudogene TRBV3-2) and TRBJ2-1; D gene uncertain. V shed 6 bases and J shed 3 bases, with 3 bases lying between them. From germline, CDR1 is LGHDT and CDR2 YNNKEL (reference sequence). The CDR3 is made up of 11 amino acids. The CDR3 DNA reads as TGTGCCAGCAGACTCTACAATGAGCAGTTCTTC. It yields the protein CASRLYNEQFF.

The chain links TRBV7-9 to TRBJ2-7; D not certain. Germline lookup yields CDR1 SEHNR and CDR2 FQNEAQ (reference sequence). The CDR3 spans 14 residues. V was trimmed by 4 bases and J by 3 bases, leaving 13 bases between them. The CDR3 nucleotides are TGTGCCAGCAGCTCCGACCTGGGGATCTACGAGCAGTACTTC. Amino acid sequence: CASSSDLGIYEQYF. Complete variable domain (other parts from reference TRBV7-9 and TRBJ2-7): DTGVSQNPRHKITKRGQNVTFRCDPISEHNRLYWYRQTLGQGPEFLTYFQNEAQLEKSRLLSDRFSAERPKGSFSTLEIQRTEQGDSAMYLCASSSDLGIYEQYFGPGTRLTVT.

This chain connects TRBV19 to TRBJ2-3; D possibly corresponds to TRBD2 (6 bases). Germline values: CDR1 LNHDA, CDR2 SQIVND (reference sequence). This CDR3 has 15 residues. V gave up 3 bases and J gave up 3 bases, with 13 bases separating them. The CDR3 spells CASSITGAGTDTQYF. The CDR3 DNA is TGTGCCAGTAGTATCACCGGGGCGGGGACAGATACGCAGTATTTT.

This clone has only one observation. The junction departs from germline at one end; a sequencing error may be responsible. The chain uses TRBV5-4 and TRBJ2-7; D uncertain. The CDR3 has 13 amino acids. Germline CDR1 reads SGHNT; CDR2 reads YYREEE (reference sequence). The CDR3 sequence is CASSSRPSYGQYF. The DNA for the CDR3 is TGTGCCAGCAGCTCCCGACCAAGCTACGGGCAGTACTTC.